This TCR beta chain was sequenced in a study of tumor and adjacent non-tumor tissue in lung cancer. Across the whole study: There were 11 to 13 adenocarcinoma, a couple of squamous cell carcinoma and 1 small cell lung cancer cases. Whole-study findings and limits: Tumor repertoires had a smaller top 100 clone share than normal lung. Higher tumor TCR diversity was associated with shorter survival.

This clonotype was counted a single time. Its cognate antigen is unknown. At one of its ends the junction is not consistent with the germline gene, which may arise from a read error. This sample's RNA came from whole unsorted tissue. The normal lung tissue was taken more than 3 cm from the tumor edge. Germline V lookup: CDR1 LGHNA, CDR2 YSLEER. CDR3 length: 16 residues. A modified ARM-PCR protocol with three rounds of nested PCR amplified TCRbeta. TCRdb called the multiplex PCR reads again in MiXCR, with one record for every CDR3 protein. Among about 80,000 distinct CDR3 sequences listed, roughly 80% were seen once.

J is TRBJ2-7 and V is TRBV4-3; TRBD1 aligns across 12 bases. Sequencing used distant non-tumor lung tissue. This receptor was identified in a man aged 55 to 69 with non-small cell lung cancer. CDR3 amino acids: CASSQRPGTGGYDQYF. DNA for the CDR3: TGCGCCAGCAGCCAGAGGCCCGGGACAGGGGGCTACGATCAGTACTTC.